What follows describes a single TCR beta chain. These data come from a study of early T cells in non-severe SARS-CoV-2 infection. Germline CDR1 LGHNT, CDR2 FRNRAP. This CDR3 region has 14 residues. The trim removed 6 bases at V and 4 bases at J, leaving 5 bases unmatched. TCRdb analysed the 5' RACE reads with MiXCR anew, one entry per CDR3 protein. The sample includes roughly 90,000 distinct CDR3 sequences, 14% of them seen just once. The TCR comes from an adult who was a healthcare worker with PCR-confirmed SARS-CoV-2 infection or an uninfected control (not recorded which). The sequencing sample was made of whole blood. The chain has TRBV12-5 and TRBJ2-1; 8 nucleotides line up with TRBD1. This CDR3 reads CASGTGVAYNEQFF. The DNA for the CDR3 is TGTGCTAGTGGGACAGGGGTGGCATACAATGAGCAGTTCTTC.